This TCR beta chain derives from a study of beta chain features in type 1 diabetes. General study findings and limits: In every one of the four CD4+ subsets, TCRB CDR3s were moderately but significantly shorter in Type 1 diabetes patients.

All of the isolated RNA was reverse transcribed, so expressed TCRB transcripts were sequenced. Here immunoSEQ multiplex PCR was the method, and the copy in TCRdb shows in-frame clones only, minus some. The table has under 300,000 clones, about a tenth seen once. Points on this clone: Its antigen is not identified.

There are 14 residues in the CDR3. CDR1 is MNHNS, CDR2 SASEGT, per germline. J gave up 7 bases and V 6 bases, and 7 bases lay outside the gene matches. The source material was naive CD4+ T cells from blood. The receptor comes from a man younger than 45 with type 1 diabetes. The chain joins TRBV6-1 to TRBJ1-5; 9 bases line up with TRBD1. DNA of the CDR3: TGTGCCAGCAGGACAAACAGGGGGCAGCAGCCCCAGCATTTT. This sequence encodes CASRTNRGQQPQHF.